This T cell receptor (beta chain) was sequenced in a study of shared clonotypes between healthy human individuals. Sequencing was performed with immunoSEQ multiplex PCR; in TCRdb, only in-frame clones are kept and a portion is missing. The repertoire holds 600,000 to 750,000 clones, with 90% as singletons. The CDR3 contains 14 residues. Germline CDR1 is MNHEY and CDR2 is SMNVEV (reference sequence). The V gene end was trimmed by 2 bases and the J gene end by 3 bases; junction bases not matched to a gene: 3. This receptor was taken from a man between 18 and 35 years old in good health. Some clones in this sample may be carry-over from other donors' samples. This chain joins TRBV27 and TRBJ2-7; 8 nucleotides match TRBD1. The sample taken for sequencing was memory CD8+ T cells from PBMCs. Subset of the sample: CD45RO+ cells pooled with CCR7-negative TemRA cells. As DNA, the CDR3 is TGTGCCAGCAGTTTAGGCAGGGGGCTCTACGAGCAGTACTTC. Protein sequence: CASSLGRGLYEQYF.